This TCR beta chain was recorded in a study of T cell repertoires in cytomegalovirus infection. In the study overall: Public TCR beta signatures were indicative of both CMV infection and a matching HLA type.

MiXCR was run by TCRdb on the reads, yielding one entry per CDR3 protein. The top ten clones hold 20% to 30% of a sample with around 530,000 distinct CDR3 sequences, 15% to 20% of them seen once. CDR3 size: 16 residues. Germline V lookup: CDR1 LNHDA, CDR2 SQIVND (reference sequence). After removal of 1 base from V and 7 bases from J, the junction contained 6 bases not matched to a gene. Note on this clonotype: Its antigen remains unknown.

Study results and limitations: Dominating the ex vivo response were HLA-C-restricted CMV-specific TCR beta clonotypes.

The sequence derives from a human donor in good health (CMV status not recorded). Some clones in this sample may be carry-over from other donors' samples. This chain uses TRBV19 with TRBJ2-1; 11 nucleotides line up with TRBD1. The specimen was CD8+ T cells from PBMCs. CDR3 loop: CASSIGGQGGWNEQFF. The DNA of the CDR3 is TGTGCCAGTAGTATAGGGGGACAGGGGGGATGGAATGAGCAGTTCTTC.